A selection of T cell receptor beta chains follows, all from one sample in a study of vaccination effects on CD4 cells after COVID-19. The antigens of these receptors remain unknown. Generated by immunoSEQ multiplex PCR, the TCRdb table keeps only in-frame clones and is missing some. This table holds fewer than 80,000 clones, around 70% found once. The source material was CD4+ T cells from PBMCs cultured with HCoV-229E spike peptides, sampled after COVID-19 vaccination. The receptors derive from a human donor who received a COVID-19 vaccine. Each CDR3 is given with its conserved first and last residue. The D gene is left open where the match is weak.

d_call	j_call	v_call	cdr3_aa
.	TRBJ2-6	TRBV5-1	CASSLSSGANVLTF
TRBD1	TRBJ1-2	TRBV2	CASSVVGQGAYGYTF
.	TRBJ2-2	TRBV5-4	CASSSPGHTNTGELFF
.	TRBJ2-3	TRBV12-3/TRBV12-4	CASLRVGADTQYF
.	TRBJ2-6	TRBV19	CASSIVGAGANVLTF
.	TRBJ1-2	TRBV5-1	CASSPNPGNYGYTF
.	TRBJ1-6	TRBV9	CASSVAPDPNSPLHF
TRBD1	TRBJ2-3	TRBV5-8	CASPTGTGAKVTDTQYF
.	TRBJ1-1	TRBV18	CASSPKGLGTEAFF
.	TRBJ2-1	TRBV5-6	CASSLGLEGSYNEQFF
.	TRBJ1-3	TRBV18	CASSTTSGGGNTIYF